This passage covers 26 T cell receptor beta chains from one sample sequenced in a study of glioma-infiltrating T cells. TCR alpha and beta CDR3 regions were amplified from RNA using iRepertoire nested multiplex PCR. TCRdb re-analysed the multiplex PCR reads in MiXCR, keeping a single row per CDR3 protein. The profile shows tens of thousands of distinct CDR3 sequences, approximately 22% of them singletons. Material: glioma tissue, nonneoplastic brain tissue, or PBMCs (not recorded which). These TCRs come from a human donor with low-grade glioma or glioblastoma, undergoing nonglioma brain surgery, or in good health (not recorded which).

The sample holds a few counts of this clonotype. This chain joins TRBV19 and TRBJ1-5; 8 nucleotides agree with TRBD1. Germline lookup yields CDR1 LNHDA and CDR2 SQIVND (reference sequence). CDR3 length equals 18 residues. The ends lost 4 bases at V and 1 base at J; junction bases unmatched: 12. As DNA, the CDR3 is TGTGCCAGTAGTAAACGGACAGGGAGGGGAGTAAGCAATCAGCCCCAGCATTTT. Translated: CASSKRTGRGVSNQPQHF.

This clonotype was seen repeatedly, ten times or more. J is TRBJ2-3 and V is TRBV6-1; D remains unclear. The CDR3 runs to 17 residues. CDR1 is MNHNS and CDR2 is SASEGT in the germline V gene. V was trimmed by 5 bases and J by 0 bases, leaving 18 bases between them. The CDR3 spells CASSSTAYSVSTDTQYF. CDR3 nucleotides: TGTGCCAGCAGTTCTACCGCATATTCGGTTAGCACAGATACGCAGTATTTT.

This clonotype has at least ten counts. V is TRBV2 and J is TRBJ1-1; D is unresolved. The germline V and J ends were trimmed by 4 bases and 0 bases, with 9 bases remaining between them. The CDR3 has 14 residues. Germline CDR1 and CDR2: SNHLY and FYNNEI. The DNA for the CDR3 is TGTGCCAGCAGTGTACGGCAGATGAACACTGAAGCTTTCTTT. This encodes CASSVRQMNTEAFF.

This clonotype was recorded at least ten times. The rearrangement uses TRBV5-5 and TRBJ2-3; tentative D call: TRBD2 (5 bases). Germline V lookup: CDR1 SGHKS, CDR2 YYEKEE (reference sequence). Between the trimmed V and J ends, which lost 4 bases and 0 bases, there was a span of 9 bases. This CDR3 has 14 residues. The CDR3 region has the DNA TGTGCCAGCAGCCCACTAGAGAGCACAGATACGCAGTATTTT. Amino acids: CASSPLESTDTQYF.

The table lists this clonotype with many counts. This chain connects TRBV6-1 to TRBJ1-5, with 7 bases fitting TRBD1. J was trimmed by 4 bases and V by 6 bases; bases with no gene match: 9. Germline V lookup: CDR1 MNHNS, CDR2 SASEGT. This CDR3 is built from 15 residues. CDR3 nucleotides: TGTGCCAGCAGGGCGACAGGGTCGGGAAATCAGCCCCAGCATTTT. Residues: CASRATGSGNQPQHF.

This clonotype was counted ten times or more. The CDR3 here is CASTQTSATDTQYF. In DNA, the CDR3 is TGTGCCAGCACTCAGACTAGCGCGACAGATACGCAGTATTTT. The gene calls are TRBV27 and TRBJ2-3; the match to TRBD2 covers 8 bases. CDR3 length: 14 residues. The ends lost 7 bases at V and 3 bases at J; junction bases unmatched: 6. In germline, CDR1 is MNHEY, CDR2 SMNVEV (reference sequence).

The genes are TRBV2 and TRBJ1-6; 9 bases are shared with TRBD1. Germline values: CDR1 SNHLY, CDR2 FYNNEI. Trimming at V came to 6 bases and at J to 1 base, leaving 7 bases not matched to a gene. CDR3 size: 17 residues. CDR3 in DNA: TGTGCCAGCAGGGGAATACAGGGGGCATCCTATAATTCACCCCTCCACTTT. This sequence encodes CASRGIQGASYNSPLHF.

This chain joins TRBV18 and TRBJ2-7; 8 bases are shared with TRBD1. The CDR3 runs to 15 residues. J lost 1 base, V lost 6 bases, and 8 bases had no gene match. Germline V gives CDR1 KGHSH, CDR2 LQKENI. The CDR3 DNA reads TGTGCCAGCTCTCTCTCAGGGGGCGCTTCCTACGAGCAGTACTTC. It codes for CASSLSGGASYEQYF.

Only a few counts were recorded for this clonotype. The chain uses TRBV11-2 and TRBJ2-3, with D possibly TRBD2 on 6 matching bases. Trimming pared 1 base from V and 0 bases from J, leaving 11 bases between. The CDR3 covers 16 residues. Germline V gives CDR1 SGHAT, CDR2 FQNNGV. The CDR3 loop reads CASSLAGLGSTDTQYF. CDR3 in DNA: TGTGCCAGCAGCTTAGCGGGACTTGGCAGCACAGATACGCAGTATTTT.

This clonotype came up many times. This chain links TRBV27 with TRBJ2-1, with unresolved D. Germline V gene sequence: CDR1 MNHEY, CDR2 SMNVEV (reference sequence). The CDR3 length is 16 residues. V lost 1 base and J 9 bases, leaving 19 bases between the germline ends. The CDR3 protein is CASSLWSSTPTAEQFF. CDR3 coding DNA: TGTGCCAGCAGTTTATGGTCCAGCACCCCCACAGCTGAGCAGTTCTTC.

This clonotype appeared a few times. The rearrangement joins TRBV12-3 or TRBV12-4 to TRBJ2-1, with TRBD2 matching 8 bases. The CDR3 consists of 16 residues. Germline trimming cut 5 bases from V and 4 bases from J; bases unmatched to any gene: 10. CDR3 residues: CASSAQTSGNYNEQFF. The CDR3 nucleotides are TGTGCCAGCAGTGCACAAACTAGCGGCAATTACAATGAGCAGTTCTTC.

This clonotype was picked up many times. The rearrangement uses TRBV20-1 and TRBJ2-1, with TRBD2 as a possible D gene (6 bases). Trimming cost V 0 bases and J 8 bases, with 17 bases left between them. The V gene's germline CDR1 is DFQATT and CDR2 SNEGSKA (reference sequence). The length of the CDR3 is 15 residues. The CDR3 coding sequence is TGCAGTGCTAGAGATCTAGTCGGGAGAGACTATGAGCAGTTCTTC. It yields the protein CSARDLVGRDYEQFF.

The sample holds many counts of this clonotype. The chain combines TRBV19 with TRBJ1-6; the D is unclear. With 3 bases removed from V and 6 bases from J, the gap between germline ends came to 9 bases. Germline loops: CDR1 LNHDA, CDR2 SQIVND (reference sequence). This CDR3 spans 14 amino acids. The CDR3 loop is CASSIRASNSPLHF. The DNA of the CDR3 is TGTGCCAGTAGTATTCGCGCCTCTAATTCACCCCTCCACTTT.

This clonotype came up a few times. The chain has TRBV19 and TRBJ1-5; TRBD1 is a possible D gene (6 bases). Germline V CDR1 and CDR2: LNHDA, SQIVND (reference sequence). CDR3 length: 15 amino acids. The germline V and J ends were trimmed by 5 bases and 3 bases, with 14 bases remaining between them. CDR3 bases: TGTGCCAGTAGTTATGGACAGCGCTCCAATCAGCCCCAGCATTTT. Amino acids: CASSYGQRSNQPQHF.

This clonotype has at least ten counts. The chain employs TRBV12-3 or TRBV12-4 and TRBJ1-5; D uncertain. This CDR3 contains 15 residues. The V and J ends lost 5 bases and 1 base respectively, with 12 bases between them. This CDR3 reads CASSREGLSNQPQHF. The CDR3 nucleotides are TGTGCCAGCAGTCGTGAGGGCCTGAGCAATCAGCCCCAGCATTTT.

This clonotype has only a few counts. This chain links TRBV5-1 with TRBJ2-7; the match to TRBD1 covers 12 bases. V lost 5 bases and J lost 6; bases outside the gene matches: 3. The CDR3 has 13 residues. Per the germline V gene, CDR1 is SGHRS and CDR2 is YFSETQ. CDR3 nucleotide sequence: TGCGCCAGCAGGTGGGACAGGGGGCTCGAGCAGTACTTC. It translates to CASRWDRGLEQYF.

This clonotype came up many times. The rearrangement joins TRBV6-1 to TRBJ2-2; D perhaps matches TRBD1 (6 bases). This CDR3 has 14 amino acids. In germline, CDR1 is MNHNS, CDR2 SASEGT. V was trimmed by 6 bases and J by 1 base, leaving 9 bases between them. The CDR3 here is CASRNRENTGELFF. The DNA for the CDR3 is TGTGCCAGCAGAAACAGGGAGAACACCGGGGAGCTGTTTTTT.

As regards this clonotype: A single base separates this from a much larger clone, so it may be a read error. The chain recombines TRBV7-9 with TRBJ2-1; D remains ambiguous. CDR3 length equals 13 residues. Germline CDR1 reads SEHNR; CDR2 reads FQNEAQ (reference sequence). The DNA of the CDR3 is TGTGCCGGCAGCTCCGCACTCCGAAACGAGCAGTTCTTC. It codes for CAGSSALRNEQFF.

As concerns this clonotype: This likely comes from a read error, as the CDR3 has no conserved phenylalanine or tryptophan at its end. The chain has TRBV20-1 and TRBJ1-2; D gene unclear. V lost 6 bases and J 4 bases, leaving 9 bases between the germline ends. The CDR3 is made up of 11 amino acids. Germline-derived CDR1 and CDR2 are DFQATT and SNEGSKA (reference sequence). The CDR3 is CSAEGTYGYTL. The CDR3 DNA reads TGCAGTGCCGAAGGTACCTATGGCTACACCCTC.

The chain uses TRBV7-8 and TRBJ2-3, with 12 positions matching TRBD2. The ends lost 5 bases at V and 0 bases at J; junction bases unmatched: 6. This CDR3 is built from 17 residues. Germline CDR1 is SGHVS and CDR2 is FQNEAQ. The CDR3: CASSTTSGGLSTDTQYF. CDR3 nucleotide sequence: TGTGCCAGCAGCACGACTAGCGGGGGCCTTAGCACAGATACGCAGTATTTT.

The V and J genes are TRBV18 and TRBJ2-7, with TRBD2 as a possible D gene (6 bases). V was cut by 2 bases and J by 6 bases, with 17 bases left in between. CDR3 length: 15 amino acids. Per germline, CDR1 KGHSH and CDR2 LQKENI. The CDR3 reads CASSPTAGRLLEQYF. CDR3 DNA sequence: TGTGCCAGCTCACCAACAGCCGGGAGACTTCTCGAGCAGTACTTC.

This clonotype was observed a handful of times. Here the CDR3 reads CASSSDGTVTTYEQYF. The CDR3 region has the DNA TGTGCCAGCAGCTCCGATGGGACAGTCACCACCTACGAGCAGTACTTC. The gene calls are TRBV11-2 and TRBJ2-7; the match to TRBD1 covers 7 bases. CDR1 is SGHAT and CDR2 is FQNNGV in the germline V gene. Trimming cost V 4 bases and J 2 bases; bases outside gene matches: 11. There are 16 residues in the CDR3.

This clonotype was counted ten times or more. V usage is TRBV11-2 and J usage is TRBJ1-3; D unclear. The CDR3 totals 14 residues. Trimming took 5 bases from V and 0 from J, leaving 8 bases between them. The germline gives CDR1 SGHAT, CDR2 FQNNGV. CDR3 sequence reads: CASSRTDSGNTIYF. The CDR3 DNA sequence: TGTGCCAGCAGCCGGACGGACTCTGGAAACACCATATATTTT.

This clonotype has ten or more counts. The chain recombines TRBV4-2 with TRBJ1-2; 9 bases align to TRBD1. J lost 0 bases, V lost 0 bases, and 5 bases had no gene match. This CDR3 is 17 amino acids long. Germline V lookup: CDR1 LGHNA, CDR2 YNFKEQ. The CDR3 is CASSQDWDRAPNYGYTF. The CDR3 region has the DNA TGTGCCAGCAGCCAAGATTGGGACAGGGCACCTAACTATGGCTACACCTTC.

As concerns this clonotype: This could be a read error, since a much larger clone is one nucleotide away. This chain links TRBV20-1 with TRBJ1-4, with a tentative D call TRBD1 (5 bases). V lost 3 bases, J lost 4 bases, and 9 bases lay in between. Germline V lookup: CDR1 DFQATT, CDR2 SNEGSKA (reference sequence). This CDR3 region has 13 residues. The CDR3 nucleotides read TGCAGTGCTAGTGAGGGGAATAATGAAAAACTGTTTTTT. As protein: CSASEGNNEKLFF.

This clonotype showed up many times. CDR3 coding DNA: TGTGCCAGCAGTAGACAGATTTACAATGAGCAGTTCTTC. As protein: CASSRQIYNEQFF. J is TRBJ2-1 and V is TRBV14; a possible D gene is TRBD1 (5 bases). Trimming pared 6 bases from V and 4 bases from J, leaving 10 bases between. Germline V gives CDR1 SGHDN, CDR2 FVKESK. CDR3 size: 13 residues.